A single sample gave rise to the 5 T cell receptor beta chains below, sequenced in a study of brain metastases from non-small cell lung cancer. Sequencing used immunoSEQ multiplex PCR; TCRdb keeps in-frame clones, though not all of them. The sample consists of about a thousand clones, around 94% of them appearing once. Sample: tumor-adjacent normal tissue. These receptors all come from a donor older than 35 with non-small cell lung cancer.

This clone was seen just once. The chain carries TRBV28 and TRBJ1-1, with 7 bases lining up with TRBD1. This CDR3 has 16 amino acids. V lost 4 bases, J lost 1 base, and 9 bases stayed unmatched. Germline assignment: CDR1 MDHEN and CDR2 SYDVKM. The DNA of the CDR3 is TGTGCCAGCAGTTCGACAGGGCGGGAGGGGAACACTGAAGCTTTCTTT. As protein: CASSSTGREGNTEAFF.

The V gene is TRBV3-1 (or the pseudogene TRBV3-2), the J gene TRBJ2-7; D may correspond to TRBD1 or TRBD2 (5 bases each). The CDR3 covers 15 residues. Looked up from germline, CDR1 is LGHDT and CDR2 is YNNKEL (reference sequence). Trimming removed 0 bases at V and 1 base at J, with 10 bases between. This chain's CDR3 is CASSQDEGPSYEQYF. The CDR3 DNA sequence: TGTGCCAGCAGCCAAGACGAGGGACCTTCCTACGAGCAGTACTTC.

The gene calls are TRBV15 and TRBJ2-2, with 11 nucleotides matching TRBD1. V shed 5 bases and J 9 bases; nucleotides not matched to a gene: 5. This CDR3 has 14 amino acids. Germline V gene sequence: CDR1 LNHNV, CDR2 YYDKDF (reference sequence). The CDR3 sequence is CATSGGQGARELFF. CDR3 bases: TGTGCCACCAGCGGCGGACAGGGGGCCCGGGAGCTGTTTTTT. Full variable domain (missing parts from reference TRBV15 and TRBJ2-2): DAMVIQNPRYQVTQFGKPVTLSCSQTLNHNVMYWYQQKSSQAPKLLFHYYDKDFNNEADTPDNFQSRRPNTSFCFLDIRSPGLGDTAMYLCATSGGQGARELFFGEGSRLTVL.

This sequence joins TRBV27 and TRBJ1-1; D is uncertain. V lost 6 bases to trimming and J lost 1 base, with 3 bases between them. The CDR3 spans 11 residues. The V gene's germline CDR1 is MNHEY and CDR2 SMNVEV (reference sequence). DNA of the CDR3: TGTGCCAGCAGGGAGAACACTGAAGCTTTCTTT. Translated: CASRENTEAFF.

V and J are TRBV3-1 (or the pseudogene TRBV3-2) and TRBJ2-3; 13 bases are shared with TRBD2. This CDR3 has 17 residues. The V segment lost 4 bases and the J segment 1 base; nucleotides outside the gene matches: 5. Germline values: CDR1 LGHDT, CDR2 YNNKEL (reference sequence). The CDR3 loop reads CASSPFGTSGGTDTQYF. In DNA, the CDR3 is TGTGCCAGCAGCCCGTTTGGGACTAGCGGGGGCACAGATACGCAGTATTTT.